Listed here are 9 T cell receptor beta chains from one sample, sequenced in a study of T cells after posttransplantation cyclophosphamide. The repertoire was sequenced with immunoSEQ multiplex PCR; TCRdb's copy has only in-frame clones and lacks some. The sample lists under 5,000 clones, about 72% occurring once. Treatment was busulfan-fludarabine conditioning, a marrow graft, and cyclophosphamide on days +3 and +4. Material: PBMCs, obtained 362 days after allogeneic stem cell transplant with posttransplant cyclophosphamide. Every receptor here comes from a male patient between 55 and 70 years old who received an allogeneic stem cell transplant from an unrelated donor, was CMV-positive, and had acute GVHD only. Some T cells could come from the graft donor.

CDR3 protein: CASSVPGGPFYEQFF. The CDR3 DNA reads as TGTGCCAGCAGCGTTCCCGGGGGTCCATTCTATGAGCAGTTCTTC. The rearrangement joins TRBV9 to TRBJ2-1; D possibly corresponds to TRBD2 (6 bases). The CDR3 is 15 residues long. Germline V lookup: CDR1 SGDLS, CDR2 YYNGEE. V gave up 2 bases and J gave up 8 bases, with 17 bases separating them.

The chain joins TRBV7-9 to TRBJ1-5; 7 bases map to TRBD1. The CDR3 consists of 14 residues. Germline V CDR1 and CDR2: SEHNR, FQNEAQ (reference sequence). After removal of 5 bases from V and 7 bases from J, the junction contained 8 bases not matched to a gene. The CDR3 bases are TGTGCCAGCAGCGCCACAGGGGTGAGGCAGCCCCAGCATTTT. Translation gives CASSATGVRQPQHF.

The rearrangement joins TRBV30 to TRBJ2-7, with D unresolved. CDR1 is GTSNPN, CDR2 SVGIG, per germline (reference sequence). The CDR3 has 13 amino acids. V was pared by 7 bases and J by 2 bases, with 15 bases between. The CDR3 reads CALDTVITYEQYF. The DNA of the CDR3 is TGTGCCTTAGACACGGTGATAACCTACGAGCAGTACTTC.

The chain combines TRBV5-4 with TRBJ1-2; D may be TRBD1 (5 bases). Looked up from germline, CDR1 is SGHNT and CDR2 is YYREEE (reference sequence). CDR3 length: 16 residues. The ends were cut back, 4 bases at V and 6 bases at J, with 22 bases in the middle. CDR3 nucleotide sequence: TGTGCCAGCAGCCGGTTTAACTGGTTCGACAGTCATGGCTACACCTTC. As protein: CASSRFNWFDSHGYTF.

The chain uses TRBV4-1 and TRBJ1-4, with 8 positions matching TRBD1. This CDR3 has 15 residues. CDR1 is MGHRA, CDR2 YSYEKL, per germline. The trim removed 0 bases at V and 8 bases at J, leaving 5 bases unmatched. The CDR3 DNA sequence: TGCGCCAGCAGCCAAGAGGGCAGGGGGCAGGAAAAACTGTTTTTT. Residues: CASSQEGRGQEKLFF.

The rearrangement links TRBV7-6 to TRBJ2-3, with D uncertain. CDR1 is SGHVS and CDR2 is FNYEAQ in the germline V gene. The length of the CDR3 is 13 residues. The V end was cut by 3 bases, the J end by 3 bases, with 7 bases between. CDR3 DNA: TGTGCCAGCAGCTTGAGACTGACAGATACGCAGTATTTT. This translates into CASSLRLTDTQYF.

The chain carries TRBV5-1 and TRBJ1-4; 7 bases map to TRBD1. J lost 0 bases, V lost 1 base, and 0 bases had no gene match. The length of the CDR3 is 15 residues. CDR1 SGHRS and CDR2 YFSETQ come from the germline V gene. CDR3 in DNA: TGCGCCAGCAGCTTGACAGGGGCAACTAATGAAAAACTGTTTTTT. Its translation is CASSLTGATNEKLFF.

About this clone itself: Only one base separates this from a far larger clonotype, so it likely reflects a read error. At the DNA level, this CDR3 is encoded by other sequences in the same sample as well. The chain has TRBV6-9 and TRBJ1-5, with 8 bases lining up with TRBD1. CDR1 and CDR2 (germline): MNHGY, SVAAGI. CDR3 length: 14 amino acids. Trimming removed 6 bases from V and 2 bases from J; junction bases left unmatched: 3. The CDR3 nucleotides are TGTGCCAGCAGCGCGACAGGGGGCAATCAGCCCCAGCATTTT. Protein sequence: CASSATGGNQPQHF.

As DNA, the CDR3 is TGTGCCAGCAGCTTAGGGGCGGGAGGGAATGAGCAGTTCTTC. This gives the protein CASSLGAGGNEQFF. V usage is TRBV7-9 and J usage is TRBJ2-1; the match to TRBD2 covers 9 bases. The V gene's germline CDR1 is SEHNR and CDR2 FQNEAQ (reference sequence). The CDR3 length is 14 residues. Trimming took 1 base from V and 7 from J; bases not matched to a gene: 2.